This TCR beta chain was obtained from a study of graft-versus-host responses after intestinal transplantation. At the level of the study: Multivisceral, liver-intestinal, or isolated intestinal transplants were received by the recipients. Every transplant recipient was induced with anti-thymocyte globulin, then maintained on tacrolimus and steroids for 2 to 4 years. Study-level results: Recipient marrow showed GvH clones, some seen first in ileum or blood.

To note about this clone: What it recognizes is unknown.

Produced via immunoSEQ multiplex PCR; TCRdb's table is partial and in-frame only. The table includes about 130,000 clones, approximately 94% detected once. Germline V gives CDR1 SGHVS, CDR2 FNYEAQ. Trimming removed 8 bases from V and 0 bases from J; junction bases left unmatched: 12. CDR3 length: 16 amino acids. Source: unstimulated CD4+ T cells sorted from spleen or lymph node cells, taken before intestinal transplant. The chain combines TRBV7-6 with TRBJ2-7, with TRBD2 identical over 8 bases. The receptor comes from a human donor who received an intestinal transplant. The CDR3 DNA reads TGTGCCAGCCCCCCCGGGAGGGGACCAAGCTCCTACGAGCAGTACTTC. Translated: CASPPGRGPSSYEQYF. Together with reference TRBV7-6 and TRBJ2-7, the CDR3 gives the full variable domain: GAGVSQSPRYKVTKRGQDVALRCDPISGHVSLYWYRQALGQGPEFLTYFNYEAQQDKSGLPNDRFSAERPEGSISTLTIQRTEQRDSAMYRCASPPGRGPSSYEQYFGPGTRLTVT.